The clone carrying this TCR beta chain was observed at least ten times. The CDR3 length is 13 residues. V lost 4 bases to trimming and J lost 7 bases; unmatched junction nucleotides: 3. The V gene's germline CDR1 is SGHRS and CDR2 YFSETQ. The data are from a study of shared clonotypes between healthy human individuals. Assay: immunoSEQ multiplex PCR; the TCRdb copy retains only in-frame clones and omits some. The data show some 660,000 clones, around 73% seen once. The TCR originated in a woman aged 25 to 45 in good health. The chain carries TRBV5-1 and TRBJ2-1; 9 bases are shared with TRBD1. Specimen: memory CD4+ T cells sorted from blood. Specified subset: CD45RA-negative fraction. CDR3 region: CASSATGGNEQFF. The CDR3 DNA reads TGCGCCAGCAGCGCGACAGGGGGAAATGAGCAGTTCTTC.